This is a list of T cell receptor beta chains from one sample in a study of T cell repertoires in cytomegalovirus infection. TCRdb re-analysed the reads in MiXCR, keeping a single row per CDR3 protein. The table has about 740,000 distinct CDR3 sequences, 35% to 40% seen once. The sequenced sample was PBMCs. Receptors originate from a human donor in good health (CMV status not recorded). Some clones in this sample may be carry-over from other donors' samples. The CDR3 runs from the conserved cysteine through the conserved F or W. A D gene is named only where the DNA matches it firmly. Size values are once, few and many counts, or a class for expanded clones, and some rows have none.

cdr3_aa: CASSPPPGQGANEQFF
cdr3_nt: TGTGCCAGCTCACCACCACCAGGACAGGGGGCTAATGAGCAGTTCTTC
v_call: TRBV18
clone_size: .
j_call: TRBJ2-1
d_call: TRBD1

cdr3_aa: CASSLDRVWGNQPQHF
cdr3_nt: TGTGCCAGCAGCTTAGACCGGGTTTGGGGCAATCAGCCCCAGCATTTT
v_call: TRBV7-4
clone_size: .
j_call: TRBJ1-5
d_call: .

cdr3_aa: CASSYHGTGGVGTEAFF
cdr3_nt: TGTGCCAGCAGTTACCATGGGACAGGGGGAGTTGGGACTGAAGCTTTCTTT
v_call: TRBV6-1
clone_size: .
j_call: TRBJ1-1
d_call: TRBD1

cdr3_aa: CSVAPQGRQYF
cdr3_nt: TGCAGCGTGGCCCCCCAGGGGAGGCAGTATTTT
v_call: TRBV29-1
clone_size: .
j_call: TRBJ2-3
d_call: .

cdr3_aa: CASLDSSLHLEAFF
cdr3_nt: TGTGCCAGTTTGGACAGCAGCCTACATCTTGAAGCTTTCTTT
v_call: TRBV19
clone_size: few
j_call: TRBJ1-1
d_call: .

cdr3_aa: CASSLDQGAWYGYTF
cdr3_nt: TGTGCCAGCAGCTTAGACCAGGGGGCCTGGTATGGCTACACCTTC
v_call: TRBV7-4
clone_size: .
j_call: TRBJ1-2
d_call: TRBD1

cdr3_aa: CASSFGPTFGSEQYF
cdr3_nt: TGTGCCAGCAGTTTCGGCCCTACTTTTGGGTCCGAGCAGTACTTC
v_call: TRBV27
clone_size: .
j_call: TRBJ2-7
d_call: .

cdr3_aa: CASSPGKGYSNQPQHF
cdr3_nt: TGTGCCAGCAGCCCAGGAAAGGGGTATAGCAATCAGCCCCAGCATTTT
v_call: TRBV11-2
clone_size: many
j_call: TRBJ1-5
d_call: .

cdr3_aa: CASRGTGYTGELFF
cdr3_nt: TGTGCCAGTAGGGGGACAGGGTACACCGGGGAGCTGTTTTTT
v_call: TRBV19
clone_size: few
j_call: TRBJ2-2
d_call: TRBD1

cdr3_aa: CASSLNSYEQFF
cdr3_nt: TGTGCCAGCAGCCTGAACAGCTATGAGCAGTTCTTC
v_call: TRBV6-6
clone_size: .
j_call: TRBJ2-1
d_call: .

cdr3_aa: CASSVTGLNTEAFF
cdr3_nt: TGTGCCAGCAGTGTTACAGGGTTGAACACTGAAGCTTTCTTT
v_call: TRBV25-1
clone_size: few
j_call: TRBJ1-1
d_call: .

cdr3_aa: CASSERTGQENIVYEQYF
cdr3_nt: TGTGCCAGCAGTGAACGTACCGGACAGGAAAATATCGTCTACGAGCAGTACTTC
v_call: TRBV6-1
clone_size: few
j_call: TRBJ2-7
d_call: TRBD1

cdr3_aa: CAWDRDYEQYF
cdr3_nt: TGTGCCTGGGACCGAGACTACGAGCAGTACTTC
v_call: TRBV30
clone_size: .
j_call: TRBJ2-7
d_call: .

cdr3_aa: CASSSHAGGSNYGYTF
cdr3_nt: TGTGCCAGCAGCTCCCACGCCGGGGGGTCTAACTATGGCTACACCTTC
v_call: TRBV7-3
clone_size: .
j_call: TRBJ1-2
d_call: .

cdr3_aa: CASTGLAGAPDTQYF
cdr3_nt: TGTGCCAGCACCGGACTAGCGGGAGCCCCAGATACGCAGTATTTT
v_call: TRBV7-6
clone_size: few
j_call: TRBJ2-3
d_call: TRBD2

cdr3_aa: CASSQGHPNTGELFF
cdr3_nt: TGTGCCAGCAGTCAGGGGCACCCGAACACCGGGGAGCTGTTTTTT
v_call: TRBV6-1
clone_size: few
j_call: TRBJ2-2
d_call: .

cdr3_aa: CASSPVAGDNTGELFF
cdr3_nt: TGTGCCAGCAGCCCGGTAGCGGGAGACAACACCGGGGAGCTGTTTTTT
v_call: TRBV7-6
clone_size: .
j_call: TRBJ2-2
d_call: TRBD2

cdr3_aa: CASSLALLKETQYF
cdr3_nt: TGTGCCAGCAGCTTGGCTTTATTAAAAGAGACCCAGTACTTC
v_call: TRBV7-2
clone_size: few
j_call: TRBJ2-5
d_call: .

cdr3_aa: CASSKLETQYF
cdr3_nt: TGTGCCAGCAGCAAACTGGAGACCCAGTACTTC
v_call: TRBV7-8
clone_size: .
j_call: TRBJ2-5
d_call: .

cdr3_aa: CASSIVTGPGTEQYF
cdr3_nt: TGTGCCAGTAGTATAGTCACGGGACCCGGGACGGAGCAGTACTTC
v_call: TRBV19
clone_size: .
j_call: TRBJ2-7
d_call: .

cdr3_aa: CASSIFSGLEPREQYF
cdr3_nt: TGTGCCAGTAGTATATTCTCCGGACTAGAACCTAGGGAGCAGTACTTC
v_call: TRBV19
clone_size: .
j_call: TRBJ2-7
d_call: TRBD2

cdr3_aa: CASSIDIQAWQPQHF
cdr3_nt: TGTGCCAGTAGTATAGATATCCAGGCTTGGCAGCCCCAGCATTTT
v_call: TRBV19
clone_size: .
j_call: TRBJ1-5
d_call: .

cdr3_aa: CASSSPGLAAALPDEQYF
cdr3_nt: TGTGCCAGCAGTTCACCGGGACTAGCGGCCGCACTTCCCGACGAGCAGTACTTC
v_call: TRBV28
clone_size: few
j_call: TRBJ2-7
d_call: TRBD2

cdr3_aa: CASSISAVLLQEQFF
cdr3_nt: TGTGCCAGTAGTATATCGGCGGTGTTGCTTCAAGAGCAGTTCTTC
v_call: TRBV19
clone_size: .
j_call: TRBJ2-1
d_call: .

cdr3_aa: CATSEATGHQPQHF
cdr3_nt: TGTGCCACCAGTGAGGCGACGGGGCATCAGCCCCAGCATTTT
v_call: TRBV24-1
clone_size: .
j_call: TRBJ1-5
d_call: .

cdr3_aa: CASSTHRLTYEQYF
cdr3_nt: TGTGCCAGCAGCACGCACAGGCTGACCTACGAGCAGTACTTC
v_call: TRBV12-3/TRBV12-4
clone_size: few
j_call: TRBJ2-7
d_call: .

cdr3_aa: CASSSSGASQFF
cdr3_nt: TGTGCCAGCAGCTCTAGCGGGGCCTCACAGTTCTTC
v_call: TRBV6-1
clone_size: few
j_call: TRBJ2-1
d_call: TRBD2

cdr3_aa: CASSTPGVADTQYF
cdr3_nt: TGTGCCAGCAGCACTCCCGGGGTTGCGGATACCCAGTACTTC
v_call: TRBV28
clone_size: .
j_call: TRBJ2-5
d_call: .

cdr3_aa: CASTMNGRGPDEQYF
cdr3_nt: TGTGCCAGCACCATGAACGGGAGGGGGCCGGACGAGCAGTACTTC
v_call: TRBV11-2
clone_size: few
j_call: TRBJ2-7
d_call: .

cdr3_aa: CASSLAGPGVNTEAFF
cdr3_nt: TGTGCCAGCAGCTTAGCGGGGCCAGGGGTTAACACTGAAGCTTTCTTT
v_call: TRBV7-8
clone_size: many
j_call: TRBJ1-1
d_call: .

cdr3_aa: CASSDPRRHQETQYF
cdr3_nt: TGTGCCAGCAGTGATCCCCGGAGACACCAAGAGACCCAGTACTTC
v_call: TRBV25-1
clone_size: few
j_call: TRBJ2-5
d_call: .

cdr3_aa: CASSERRGAPSNQPQHF
cdr3_nt: TGTGCCAGCAGTGAGAGAAGAGGGGCTCCAAGCAATCAGCCCCAGCATTTT
v_call: TRBV6-1
clone_size: few
j_call: TRBJ1-5
d_call: .

cdr3_aa: CASSLLTGSYEQYF
cdr3_nt: TGCGCCAGCAGCTTGTTAACAGGTAGCTACGAGCAGTACTTC
v_call: TRBV5-1
clone_size: few
j_call: TRBJ2-7
d_call: .

cdr3_aa: CATSLAIVGSPLHF
cdr3_nt: TGTGCCACCAGCCTGGCGATAGTAGGTTCACCCCTCCACTTT
v_call: TRBV24-1
clone_size: .
j_call: TRBJ1-6
d_call: .

cdr3_aa: CAIRTSGGSGFYNEQFF
cdr3_nt: TGTGCCATCAGGACTAGCGGGGGGTCCGGTTTCTACAATGAGCAGTTCTTC
v_call: TRBV10-3
clone_size: .
j_call: TRBJ2-1
d_call: TRBD2

cdr3_aa: CASSQKTSYEQYF
cdr3_nt: TGTGCCAGCAGCCAGAAAACTTCTTACGAGCAGTACTTC
v_call: TRBV14
clone_size: .
j_call: TRBJ2-7
d_call: .

cdr3_aa: CASSLRPGGKETQYF
cdr3_nt: TGTGCCAGCAGCTTACGGCCGGGGGGCAAGGAGACCCAGTACTTC
v_call: TRBV11-3
clone_size: once
j_call: TRBJ2-5
d_call: .

cdr3_aa: CASSSSYRGLQYF
cdr3_nt: TGTGCCAGTAGTTCATCTTACAGGGGGTTGCAGTACTTC
v_call: TRBV19
clone_size: .
j_call: TRBJ2-7
d_call: TRBD1

cdr3_aa: CASSPPPWRGGDNEQFF
cdr3_nt: TGTGCCAGCAGTCCGCCCCCTTGGCGGGGGGGCGACAATGAGCAGTTCTTC
v_call: TRBV27
clone_size: few
j_call: TRBJ2-1
d_call: TRBD2

cdr3_aa: CASRRQDFDQPQHF
cdr3_nt: TGTGCCAGCAGGCGACAGGATTTTGATCAGCCCCAGCATTTT
v_call: TRBV12-3/TRBV12-4
clone_size: few
j_call: TRBJ1-5
d_call: .

cdr3_aa: CASSERPGHGQETQYF
cdr3_nt: TGTGCCAGCAGCGAGCGGCCGGGACACGGGCAAGAGACCCAGTACTTC
v_call: TRBV7-9
clone_size: .
j_call: TRBJ2-5
d_call: .

cdr3_aa: CASSPTGVGGTEAFF
cdr3_nt: TGTGCCAGCAGCCCGACAGGGGTTGGTGGCACTGAAGCTTTCTTT
v_call: TRBV7-9
clone_size: .
j_call: TRBJ1-1
d_call: TRBD1

cdr3_aa: CASSTMGRPPGQIHSGANVLTF
cdr3_nt: TGTGCCAGTAGCACCATGGGTAGACCTCCGGGACAGATACACTCTGGGGCCAACGTCCTGACTTTC
v_call: TRBV19
clone_size: .
j_call: TRBJ2-6
d_call: TRBD1

cdr3_aa: CASSLTFDGYTF
cdr3_nt: TGCGCCAGCAGCTTGACGTTCGATGGCTACACCTTC
v_call: TRBV5-1
clone_size: .
j_call: TRBJ1-2
d_call: .

cdr3_aa: CACSLVPDRPGGYTF
cdr3_nt: TGTGCCTGCAGCTTAGTACCGGACCGTCCGGGGGGCTACACCTTC
v_call: TRBV7-2
clone_size: few
j_call: TRBJ1-2
d_call: .

cdr3_aa: CASSRRDSNTEAFF
cdr3_nt: TGTGCCAGCAGCCGGAGGGACAGTAACACTGAAGCTTTCTTT
v_call: TRBV11-1
clone_size: .
j_call: TRBJ1-1
d_call: TRBD1